The T cell receptor beta chain described here comes from a study of shared clonotypes between healthy human individuals. Across the whole study: Each donor had three CD4 naive, three CD4 memory, two CD8 naive and one CD8 memory plate. Study outcomes and limitations: Across several donors, naive CD4 shared roughly 5.2%, naive CD8 over 3%, memory CD4 roughly 2.1%, memory CD8 approximately 0.4%. The researchers took only blood, and tissue repertoires probably look different.

The table came from immunoSEQ multiplex PCR; TCRdb's copy has only in-frame clones and leaves some out. The data hold about a million clones, with approximately 76% observed a single time. Trimming removed 4 bases from V and 3 bases from J, with 7 bases in between. Germline V lookup: CDR1 SNHLY, CDR2 FYNNEI. The CDR3 loop spans 13 amino acids. Every contributor of samples was a Caucasian grown-up residing in Nashville, Tennessee. Points on this clone: Its antigen is still unknown. The sample contains more than one DNA sequence encoding this CDR3.

Sample: memory CD4+ T cells sorted from blood. The subset was: CD45RA-negative fraction. The chain joins TRBV2 to TRBJ2-1; unclear D gene. The sequence came from a man aged 18 to 29 in good health. CDR3 coding DNA: TGTGCCAGCAGTGTGGTGGGCTACAATGAGCAGTTCTTC. As protein: CASSVVGYNEQFF.